This record concerns one TCR beta chain sequence. Some clones are missing from TCRdb's copy, which holds only in-frame ones; the method was immunoSEQ multiplex PCR. The data show fewer than 150,000 clones, 65% to 85% seen once. The data are from a study of blood T cell repertoires in COVID-19. The V and J ends lost 7 bases and 0 bases, in that order; junction bases with no gene match: 5. In germline, CDR1 is SNHLY, CDR2 FYNNEI. The CDR3 sequence is 15 residues long. This TCR derives from a human donor in a cohort sampled during active COVID-19. What was sequenced was peripheral blood. This rearrangement joins TRBV2 to TRBJ2-3, with 9 bases that match TRBD1. CDR3 region: CASTTGQGSTDTQYF. The CDR3 DNA is TGTGCCAGCACTACAGGACAGGGGAGCACAGATACGCAGTATTTT.